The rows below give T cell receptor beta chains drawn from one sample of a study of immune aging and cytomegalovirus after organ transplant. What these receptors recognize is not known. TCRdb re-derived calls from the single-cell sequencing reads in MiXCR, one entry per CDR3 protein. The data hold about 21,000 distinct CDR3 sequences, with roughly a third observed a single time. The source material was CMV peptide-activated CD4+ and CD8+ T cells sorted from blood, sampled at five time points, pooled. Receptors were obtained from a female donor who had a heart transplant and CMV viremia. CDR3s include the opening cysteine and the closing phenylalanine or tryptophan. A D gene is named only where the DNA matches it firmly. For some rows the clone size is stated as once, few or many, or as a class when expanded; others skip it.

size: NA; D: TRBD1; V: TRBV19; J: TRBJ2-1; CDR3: CAVRPGTGTGEQFF; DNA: TGTGCCGTACGACCCGGGACAGGGACGGGTGAGCAGTTCTTC
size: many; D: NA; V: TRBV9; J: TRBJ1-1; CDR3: CASSPQQNTEAFF; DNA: TGTGCCAGCAGCCCCCAACAGAACACTGAAGCTTTCTTT
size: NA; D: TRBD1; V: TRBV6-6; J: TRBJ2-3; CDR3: CASSYSTGGRDTQYF; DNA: TGTGCCAGCAGTTACTCTACAGGGGGCAGAGATACGCAGTATTTT
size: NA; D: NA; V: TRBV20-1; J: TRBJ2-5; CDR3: CSAVDRLQETQYF; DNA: TGCAGTGCTGTGGACAGACTCCAAGAGACCCAGTACTTC
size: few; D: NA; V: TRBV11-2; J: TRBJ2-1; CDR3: CASSSLAGRYNEQFF; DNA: TGTGCCAGCAGCTCCCTAGCAGGGAGGTACAATGAGCAGTTCTTC
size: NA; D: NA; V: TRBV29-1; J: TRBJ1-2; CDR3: CSVSETPSYGYTF; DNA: TGCAGCGTTTCCGAGACACCCAGCTATGGCTACACCTTC
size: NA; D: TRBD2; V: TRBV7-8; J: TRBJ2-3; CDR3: CASSPIAGASTDTQYF; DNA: TGTGCCAGCAGCCCGATAGCGGGGGCTAGCACAGATACGCAGTATTTT
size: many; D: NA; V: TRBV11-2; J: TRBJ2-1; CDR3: CASSLGSGSYNEQFF; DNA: TGTGCCAGCAGCCTAGGGTCCGGCTCCTACAATGAGCAGTTCTTC
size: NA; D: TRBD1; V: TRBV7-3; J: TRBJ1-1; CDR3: CASSKDRGGHTEAFF; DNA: TGTGCCAGCAGCAAGGACAGGGGTGGGCACACTGAAGCTTTCTTT
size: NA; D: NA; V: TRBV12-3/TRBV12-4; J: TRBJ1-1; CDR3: CASRKDGYGTEAFF; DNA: TGTGCCAGCAGGAAGGACGGCTACGGGACTGAAGCTTTCTTT
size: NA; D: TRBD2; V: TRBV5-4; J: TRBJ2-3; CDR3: CASSRGLAGPSDTQYF; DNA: TGTGCCAGCAGCAGGGGACTAGCGGGGCCATCGGATACGCAGTATTTT
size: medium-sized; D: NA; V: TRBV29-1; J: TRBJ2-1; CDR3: CSVEDSSAYYNEQFF; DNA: TGCAGCGTTGAAGATTCTAGCGCGTATTACAATGAGCAGTTCTTC
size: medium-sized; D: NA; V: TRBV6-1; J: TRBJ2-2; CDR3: CASRITGELFF; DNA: TGTGCCAGCAGGATCACCGGGGAGCTGTTTTTT
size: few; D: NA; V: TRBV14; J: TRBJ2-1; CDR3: CASSPRTAYNEQFF; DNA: TGTGCCAGCAGCCCTCGGACAGCTTACAATGAGCAGTTCTTC
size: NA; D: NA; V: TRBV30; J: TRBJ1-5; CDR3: CAWSPGPRQPQHF; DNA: TGTGCCTGGAGTCCCGGCCCACGTCAGCCCCAGCATTTT
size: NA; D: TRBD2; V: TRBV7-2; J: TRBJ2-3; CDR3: CTSQRDTTDTQYF; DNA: TGTACCAGCCAGCGGGATACCACAGATACGCAGTATTTT
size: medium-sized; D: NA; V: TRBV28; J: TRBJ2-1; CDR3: CASSLDGDNEQFF; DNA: TGTGCCAGCAGCCTCGACGGGGACAATGAGCAGTTCTTC
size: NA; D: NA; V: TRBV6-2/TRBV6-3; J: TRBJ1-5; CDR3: CASSYAGVNQPQHF; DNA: TGTGCCAGCAGTTACGCAGGGGTCAATCAGCCCCAGCATTTT
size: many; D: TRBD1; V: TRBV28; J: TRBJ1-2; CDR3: CASSSGTGANYGYTF; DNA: TGTGCCAGCAGTTCCGGGACAGGGGCTAACTATGGCTACACCTTC
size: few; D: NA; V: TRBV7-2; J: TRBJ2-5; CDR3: CASSLGVMETQYF; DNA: TGTGCCAGCAGCTTAGGCGTCATGGAGACCCAGTACTTC
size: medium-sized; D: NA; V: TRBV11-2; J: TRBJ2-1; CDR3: CASSLAGPGNEQFF; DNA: TGTGCCAGCAGCTTAGCGGGGCCGGGAAATGAGCAGTTCTTC
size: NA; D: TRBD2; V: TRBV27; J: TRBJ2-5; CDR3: CASSPILRGAYQETQYF; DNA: TGTGCCAGCAGCCCGATTTTGCGGGGGGCGTACCAAGAGACCCAGTACTTC
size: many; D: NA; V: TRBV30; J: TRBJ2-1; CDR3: CAWRAGLGIYNEQFF; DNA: TGTGCCTGGAGGGCGGGGTTGGGGATATACAATGAGCAGTTCTTC
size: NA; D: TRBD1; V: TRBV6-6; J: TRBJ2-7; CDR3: CASSWDRFGDEQYF; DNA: TGTGCCAGCAGTTGGGACAGGTTTGGCGACGAGCAGTACTTC
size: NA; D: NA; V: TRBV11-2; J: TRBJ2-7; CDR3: CASSPNRRDPGEPYEQYF; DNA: TGTGCCAGCAGCCCCAATCGTAGAGACCCGGGGGAACCCTACGAGCAGTACTTC
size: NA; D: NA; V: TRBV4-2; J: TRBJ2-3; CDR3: CASSQTGSGADTQYF; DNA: TGTGCCAGCAGCCAAACAGGGTCAGGCGCAGATACGCAGTATTTT
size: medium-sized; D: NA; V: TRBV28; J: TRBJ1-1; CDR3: CATRGGPTLIEAFF; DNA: TGTGCCACCCGGGGGGGCCCGACACTGATAGAAGCTTTCTTT
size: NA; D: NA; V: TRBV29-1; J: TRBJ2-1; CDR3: CSVEKITGTSGYNEQPF; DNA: TGCAGCGTTGAGAAGATCACCGGGACCAGCGGGTACAATGAGCAGCCCTTC
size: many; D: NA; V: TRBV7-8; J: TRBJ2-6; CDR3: CASSLGGANVLTF; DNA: TGTGCCAGCAGCCTGGGAGGGGCCAACGTCCTGACTTTC
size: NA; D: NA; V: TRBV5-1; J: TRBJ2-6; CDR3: CASSPPTSSGANVLTF; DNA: TGCGCCAGCAGCCCTCCTACTTCTTCTGGGGCCAACGTCCTGACTTTC
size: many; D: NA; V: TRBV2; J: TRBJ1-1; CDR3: CASRTANTEAFF; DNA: TGTGCCAGCAGGACGGCCAACACTGAAGCTTTCTTT
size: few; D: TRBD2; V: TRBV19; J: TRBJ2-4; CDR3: CASSIGARLAGVQNIQYF; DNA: TGTGCCAGTAGTATAGGTGCAAGACTAGCGGGAGTCCAAAACATTCAGTACTTC
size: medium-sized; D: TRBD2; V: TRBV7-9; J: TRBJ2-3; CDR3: CASSPGAGATDTQYF; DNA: TGTGCCAGCAGCCCCGGAGCGGGAGCCACAGATACGCAGTATTTT
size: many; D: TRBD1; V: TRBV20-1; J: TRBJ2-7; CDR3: CSARTGGHYEQYF; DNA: TGCAGTGCTAGGACAGGGGGACACTACGAGCAGTACTTC
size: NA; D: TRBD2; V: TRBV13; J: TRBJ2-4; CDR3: CASRTAGEGPKNIQYF; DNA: TGTGCCAGCAGAACTGCGGGGGAGGGACCCAAAAACATTCAGTACTTC
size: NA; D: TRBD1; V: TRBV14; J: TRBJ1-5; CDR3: CASSQGDRRPQHF; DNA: TGTGCCAGCAGCCAAGGGGACAGAAGGCCCCAGCATTTT
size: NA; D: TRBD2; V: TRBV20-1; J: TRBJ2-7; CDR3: CSAREPTSGSRSEQYF; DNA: TGCAGTGCTAGAGAACCGACTAGCGGGAGTCGAAGCGAGCAGTACTTC
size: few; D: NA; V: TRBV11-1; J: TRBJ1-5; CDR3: CASSSGHDQPQHF; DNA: TGTGCCAGCAGCTCGGGACACGATCAGCCCCAGCATTTT
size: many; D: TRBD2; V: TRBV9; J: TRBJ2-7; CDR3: CASSVEAGGSYEQYF; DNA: TGTGCCAGCAGCGTAGAAGCGGGAGGCTCCTACGAGCAGTACTTC
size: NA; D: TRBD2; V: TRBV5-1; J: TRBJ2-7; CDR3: CASGLNLAGASYEQYF; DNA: TGCGCCAGCGGCTTGAACCTAGCGGGGGCCTCCTACGAGCAGTACTTC
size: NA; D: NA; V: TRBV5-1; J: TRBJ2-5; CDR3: CASSPDSSQETQYF; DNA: TGCGCCAGCAGCCCGGACTCTTCCCAAGAGACCCAGTACTTC
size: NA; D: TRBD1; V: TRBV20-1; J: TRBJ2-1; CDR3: CSAFRQGNEQFF; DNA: TGCAGTGCTTTCAGACAGGGTAATGAGCAGTTCTTC
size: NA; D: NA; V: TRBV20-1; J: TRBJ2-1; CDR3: CSARVPGQDSYNEQSF; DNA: TGCAGTGCTAGAGTACCGGGGCAGGATTCCTACAATGAACAGTCCTTC
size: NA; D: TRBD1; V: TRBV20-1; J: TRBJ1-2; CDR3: CSAPGRGQGMVGYTF; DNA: TGCAGTGCTCCAGGGCGTGGACAGGGGATGGTTGGCTACACCTTC
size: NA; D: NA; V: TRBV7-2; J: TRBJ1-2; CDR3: CASSLAGGYGYTF; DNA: TGTGCCAGCAGCTTAGCAGGGGGCTATGGCTACACCTTC
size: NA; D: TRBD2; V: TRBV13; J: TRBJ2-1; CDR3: CASSLDSGGYNEQFF; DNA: TGTGCCAGCAGCTTAGACAGCGGGGGATACAATGAGCAGTTCTTC
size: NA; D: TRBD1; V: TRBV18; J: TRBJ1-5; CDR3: CTSSPETGNQPQHF; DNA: TGTACCAGCTCACCCGAGACAGGGAACCAGCCCCAGCATTTT
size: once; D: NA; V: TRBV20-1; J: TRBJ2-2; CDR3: CSARRTNPRGGTGELFF; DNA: TGCAGTGCTCGCCGGACGAACCCCAGGGGAGGAACCGGGGAGCTGTTTTTT
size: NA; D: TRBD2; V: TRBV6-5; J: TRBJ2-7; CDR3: CASSREVGTSEKYEQYF; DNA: TGTGCCAGCAGTCGAGAGGTGGGGACTAGCGAAAAGTACGAGCAGTACTTC
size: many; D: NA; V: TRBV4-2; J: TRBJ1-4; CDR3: CASSQDLGRVNEKLFF; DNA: TGTGCCAGCAGCCAAGATCTAGGCAGGGTTAACGAAAAACTGTTTTTT
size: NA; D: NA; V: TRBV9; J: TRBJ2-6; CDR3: CASSGTVLSGANVLTF; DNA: TGTGCCAGCAGCGGGACAGTGCTCTCTGGGGCCAACGTCCTGACTTTC
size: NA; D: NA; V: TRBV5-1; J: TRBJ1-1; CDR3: CASSLTGQSGTEAFF; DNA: TGCGCCAGCAGCTTGACAGGACAATCGGGGACTGAAGCTTTCTTT
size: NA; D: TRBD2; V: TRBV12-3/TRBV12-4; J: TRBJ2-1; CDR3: CASSFREGSEQFF; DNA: TGTGCCAGCAGTTTCCGGGAGGGCAGTGAGCAGTTCTTC
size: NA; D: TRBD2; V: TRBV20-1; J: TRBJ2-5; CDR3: CSATILTRAGELETQYF; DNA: TGCAGTGCTACTATCCTCACGAGGGCGGGAGAGTTGGAGACCCAGTACTTC
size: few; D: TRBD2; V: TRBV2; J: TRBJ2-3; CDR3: CASGDGLAGVEDAQYF; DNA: TGTGCCAGCGGCGATGGACTAGCGGGAGTCGAAGATGCGCAGTATTTT
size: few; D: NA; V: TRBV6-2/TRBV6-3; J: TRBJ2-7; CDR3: CASSLIRTASEQYF; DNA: TGTGCCAGCAGTCTTATTAGGACAGCCTCCGAGCAGTACTTC
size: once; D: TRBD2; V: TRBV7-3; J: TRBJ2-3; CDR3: CASSLRGGRFNYNEQDTQYF; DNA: TGTGCCAGCAGCCTCCGGGGGGGCCGGTTTAATTACAACGAGCAAGATACGCAGTATTTT
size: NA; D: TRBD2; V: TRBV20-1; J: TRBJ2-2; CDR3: CASPGLAGRNTGELFF; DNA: TGCGCGTCTCCCGGACTAGCGGGGAGGAACACCGGGGAGCTGTTTTTT
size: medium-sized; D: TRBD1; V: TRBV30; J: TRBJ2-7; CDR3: CASTGQNTYEQYF; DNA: TGTGCCAGTACGGGACAGAATACCTACGAGCAGTACTTC
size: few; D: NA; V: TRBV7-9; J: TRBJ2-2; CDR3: CASSTRDVAQGGELFF; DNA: TGTGCCAGCAGCACCCGGGACGTCGCACAGGGCGGGGAGCTGTTTTTT